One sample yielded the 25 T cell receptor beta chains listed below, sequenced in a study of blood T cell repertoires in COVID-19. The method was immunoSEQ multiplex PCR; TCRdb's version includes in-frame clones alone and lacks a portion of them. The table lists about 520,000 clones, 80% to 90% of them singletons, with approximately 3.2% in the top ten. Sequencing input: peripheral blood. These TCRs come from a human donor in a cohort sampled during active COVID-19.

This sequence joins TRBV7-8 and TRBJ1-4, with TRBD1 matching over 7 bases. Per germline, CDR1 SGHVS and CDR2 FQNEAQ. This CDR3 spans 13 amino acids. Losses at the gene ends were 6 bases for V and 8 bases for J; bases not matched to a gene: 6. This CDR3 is CASREGAGEKLFF. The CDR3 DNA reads TGTGCCAGCAGAGAGGGGGCCGGGGAAAAACTGTTTTTT.

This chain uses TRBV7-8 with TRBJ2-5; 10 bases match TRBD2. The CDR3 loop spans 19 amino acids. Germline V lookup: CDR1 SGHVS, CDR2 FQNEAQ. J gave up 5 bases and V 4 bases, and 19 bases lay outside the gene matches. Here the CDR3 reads CASSSIAGGIRVIGETQYF. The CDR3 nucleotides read TGTGCCAGCAGCTCGATAGCGGGAGGTATTCGGGTGATTGGTGAGACCCAGTACTTC. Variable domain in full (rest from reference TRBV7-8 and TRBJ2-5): GAGVSQSPRYKVAKRGQDVALRCDPISGHVSLFWYQQALGQGPEFLTYFQNEAQLDKSGLPSDRFFAERPEGSVSTLKIQRTQQEDSAVYLCASSSIAGGIRVIGETQYFGPGTRLLVL.

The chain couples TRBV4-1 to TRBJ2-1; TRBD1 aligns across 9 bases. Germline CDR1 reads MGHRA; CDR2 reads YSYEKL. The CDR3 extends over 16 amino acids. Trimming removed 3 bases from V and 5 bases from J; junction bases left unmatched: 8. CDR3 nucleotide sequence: TGCGCCAGCAGCCATCCCGGGACAGGGAAACACAATGAGCAGTTCTTC. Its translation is CASSHPGTGKHNEQFF.

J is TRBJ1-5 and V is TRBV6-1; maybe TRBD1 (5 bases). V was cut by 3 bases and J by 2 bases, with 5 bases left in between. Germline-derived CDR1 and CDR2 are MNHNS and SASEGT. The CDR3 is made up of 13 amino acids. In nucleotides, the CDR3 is TGTGCCAGCAGTGACAGGGGCAATCAGCCCCAGCATTTT. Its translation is CASSDRGNQPQHF.

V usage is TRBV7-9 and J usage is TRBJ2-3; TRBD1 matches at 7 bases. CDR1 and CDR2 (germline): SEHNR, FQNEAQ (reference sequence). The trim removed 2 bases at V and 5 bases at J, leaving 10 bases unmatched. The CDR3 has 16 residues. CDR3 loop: CASSLWAGGRQDTQYF. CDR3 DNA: TGTGCCAGCAGCTTATGGGCAGGGGGTAGACAAGATACGCAGTATTTT. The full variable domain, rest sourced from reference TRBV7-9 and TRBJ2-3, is DTGVSQNPRHKITKRGQNVTFRCDPISEHNRLYWYRQTLGQGPEFLTYFQNEAQLEKSRLLSDRFSAERPKGSFSTLEIQRTEQGDSAMYLCASSLWAGGRQDTQYFGPGTRLTVL.

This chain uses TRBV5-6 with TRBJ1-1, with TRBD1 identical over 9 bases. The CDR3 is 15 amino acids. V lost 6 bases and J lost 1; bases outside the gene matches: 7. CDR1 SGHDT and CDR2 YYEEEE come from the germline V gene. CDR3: CASTLTGGQNTEAFF. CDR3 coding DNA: TGTGCCAGCACCCTGACAGGGGGGCAGAACACTGAAGCTTTCTTT.

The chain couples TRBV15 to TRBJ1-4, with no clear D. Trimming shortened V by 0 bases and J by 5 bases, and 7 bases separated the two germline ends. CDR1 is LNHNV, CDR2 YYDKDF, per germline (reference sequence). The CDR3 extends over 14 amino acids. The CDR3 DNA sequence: TGTGCCACCAGCAGAGACAGGCCAAATGAAAAACTGTTTTTT. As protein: CATSRDRPNEKLFF.

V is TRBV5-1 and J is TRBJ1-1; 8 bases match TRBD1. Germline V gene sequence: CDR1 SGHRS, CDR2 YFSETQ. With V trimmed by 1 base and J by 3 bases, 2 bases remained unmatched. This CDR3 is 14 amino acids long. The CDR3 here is CASSLTGGYTEAFF. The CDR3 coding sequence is TGCGCCAGCAGCTTGACAGGGGGATACACTGAAGCTTTCTTT.

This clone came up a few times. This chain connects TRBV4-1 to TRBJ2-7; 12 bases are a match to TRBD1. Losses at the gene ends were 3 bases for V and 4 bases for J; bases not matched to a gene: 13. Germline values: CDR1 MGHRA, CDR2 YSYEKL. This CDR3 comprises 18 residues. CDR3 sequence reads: CASSQGQGAYLTQYEQYF. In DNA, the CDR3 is TGCGCCAGCAGCCAGGGACAGGGGGCCTACTTGACCCAATACGAGCAGTACTTC.

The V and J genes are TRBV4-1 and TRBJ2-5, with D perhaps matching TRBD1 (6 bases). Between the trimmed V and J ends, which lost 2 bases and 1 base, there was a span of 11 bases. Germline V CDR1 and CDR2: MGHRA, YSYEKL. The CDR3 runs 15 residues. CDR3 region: CASSQTGTPQETQYF. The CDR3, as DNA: TGCGCCAGCAGCCAAACCGGGACACCCCAAGAGACCCAGTACTTC.

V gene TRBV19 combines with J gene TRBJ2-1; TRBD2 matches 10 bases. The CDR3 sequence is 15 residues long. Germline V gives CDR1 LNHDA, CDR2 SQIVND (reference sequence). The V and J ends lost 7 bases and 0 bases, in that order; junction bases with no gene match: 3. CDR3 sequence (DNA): TGTGCCAGTACCTCTAGCGGGAGCTCCTACAATGAGCAGTTCTTC. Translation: CASTSSGSSYNEQFF. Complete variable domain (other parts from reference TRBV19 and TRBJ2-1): DGGITQSPKYLFRKEGQNVTLSCEQNLNHDAMYWYRQDPGQGLRLIYYSQIVNDFQKGDIAEGYSVSREKKESFPLTVTSAQKNPTAFYLCASTSSGSSYNEQFFGPGTRLTVL.

The CDR3 DNA is TGCGCCAGCAGCTGGTTACCGGGACTAGCGGGCGTCAACTACAATTCTGAGCAGTTCTTC. Translation gives CASSWLPGLAGVNYNSEQFF. This rearrangement joins TRBV5-1 to TRBJ2-1, with 12 bases fitting TRBD2. Germline values: CDR1 SGHRS, CDR2 YFSETQ. CDR3 length equals 20 residues. J lost 9 bases, V lost 3 bases, and 22 bases had no gene match.

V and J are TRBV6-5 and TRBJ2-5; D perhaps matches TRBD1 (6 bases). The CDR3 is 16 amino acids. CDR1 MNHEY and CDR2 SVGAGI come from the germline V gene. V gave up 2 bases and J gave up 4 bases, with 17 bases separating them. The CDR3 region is CASSYTPPAGAETQYF. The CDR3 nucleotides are TGTGCCAGCAGTTACACCCCACCCGCAGGGGCAGAGACCCAGTACTTC.

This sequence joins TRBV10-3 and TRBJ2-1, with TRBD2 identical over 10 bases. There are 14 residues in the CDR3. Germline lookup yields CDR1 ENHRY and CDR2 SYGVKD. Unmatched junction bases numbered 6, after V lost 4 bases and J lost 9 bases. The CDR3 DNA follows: TGTGCCATCAGTGGAGTAGCGGGAGGTCTTGAGCAGTTCTTC. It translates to CAISGVAGGLEQFF.

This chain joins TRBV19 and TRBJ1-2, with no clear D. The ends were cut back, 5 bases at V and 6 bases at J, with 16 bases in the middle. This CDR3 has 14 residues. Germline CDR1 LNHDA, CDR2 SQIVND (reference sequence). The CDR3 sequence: CASSPRGEMNGYTF. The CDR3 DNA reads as TGTGCCAGTAGTCCCCGGGGAGAAATGAATGGCTACACCTTC. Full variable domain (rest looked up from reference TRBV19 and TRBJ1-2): DGGITQSPKYLFRKEGQNVTLSCEQNLNHDAMYWYRQDPGQGLRLIYYSQIVNDFQKGDIAEGYSVSREKKESFPLTVTSAQKNPTAFYLCASSPRGEMNGYTFGSGTRLTVV.

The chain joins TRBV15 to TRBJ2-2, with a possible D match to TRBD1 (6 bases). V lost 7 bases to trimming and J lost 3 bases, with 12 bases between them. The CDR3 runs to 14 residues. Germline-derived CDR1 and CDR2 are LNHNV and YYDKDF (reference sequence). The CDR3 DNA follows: TGTGCCACCACCAGGGGAGAGGACACCGGGGAGCTGTTTTTT. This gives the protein CATTRGEDTGELFF.

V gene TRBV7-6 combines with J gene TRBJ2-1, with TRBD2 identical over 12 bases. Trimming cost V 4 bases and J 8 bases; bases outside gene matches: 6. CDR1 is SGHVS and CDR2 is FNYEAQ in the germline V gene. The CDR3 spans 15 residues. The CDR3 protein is CASSWASGRVDEQFF. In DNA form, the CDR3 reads TGTGCCAGCAGCTGGGCTAGCGGGAGGGTGGATGAGCAGTTCTTC. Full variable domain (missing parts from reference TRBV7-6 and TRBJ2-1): GAGVSQSPRYKVTKRGQDVALRCDPISGHVSLYWYRQALGQGPEFLTYFNYEAQQDKSGLPNDRFSAERPEGSISTLTIQRTEQRDSAMYRCASSWASGRVDEQFFGPGTRLTVL.

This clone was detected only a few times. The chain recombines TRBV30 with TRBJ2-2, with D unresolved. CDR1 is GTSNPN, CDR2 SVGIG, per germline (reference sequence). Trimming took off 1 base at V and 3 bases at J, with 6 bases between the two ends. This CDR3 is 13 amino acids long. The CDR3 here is CAWSARYTGELFF. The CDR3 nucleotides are TGTGCCTGGAGTGCTCGTTACACCGGGGAGCTGTTTTTT. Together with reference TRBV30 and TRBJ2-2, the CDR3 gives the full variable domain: SQTIHQWPATLVQPVGSPLSLECTVEGTSNPNLYWYRQAAGRGLQLLFYSVGIGQISSEVPQNLSASRPQDRQFILSSKKLLLSDSGFYLCAWSARYTGELFFGEGSRLTVL.

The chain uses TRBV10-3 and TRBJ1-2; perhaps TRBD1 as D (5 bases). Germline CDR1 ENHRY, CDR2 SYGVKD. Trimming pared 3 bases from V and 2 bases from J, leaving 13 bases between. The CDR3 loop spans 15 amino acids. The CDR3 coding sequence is TGTGCCATCAGTGATTACGACAGTTTGAACTATGGCTACACCTTC. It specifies CAISDYDSLNYGYTF.

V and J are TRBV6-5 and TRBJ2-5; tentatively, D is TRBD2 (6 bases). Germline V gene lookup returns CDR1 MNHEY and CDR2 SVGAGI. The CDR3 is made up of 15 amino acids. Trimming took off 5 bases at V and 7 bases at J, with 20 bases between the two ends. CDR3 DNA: TGTGCCAGCAGTAAGGACGGGACTCCACAGCGGACCCAGTACTTC. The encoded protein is CASSKDGTPQRTQYF.

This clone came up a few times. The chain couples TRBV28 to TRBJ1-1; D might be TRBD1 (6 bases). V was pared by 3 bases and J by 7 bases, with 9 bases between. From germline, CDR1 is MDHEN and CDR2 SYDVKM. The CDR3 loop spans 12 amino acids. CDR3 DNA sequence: TGTGCCAGCAGTTTTCGACAGGTTGAAGCTTTCTTT. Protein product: CASSFRQVEAFF.

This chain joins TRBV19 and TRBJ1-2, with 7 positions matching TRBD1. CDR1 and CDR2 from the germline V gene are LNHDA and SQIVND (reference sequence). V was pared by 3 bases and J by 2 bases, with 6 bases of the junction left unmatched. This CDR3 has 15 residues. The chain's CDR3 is CASSIQTGSNYGYTF. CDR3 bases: TGTGCCAGTAGTATCCAGACAGGGTCAAACTATGGCTACACCTTC.

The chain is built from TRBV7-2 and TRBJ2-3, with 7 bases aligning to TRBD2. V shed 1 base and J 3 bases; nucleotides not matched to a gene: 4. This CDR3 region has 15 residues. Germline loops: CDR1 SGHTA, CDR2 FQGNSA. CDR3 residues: CASSLDGGGTDTQYF. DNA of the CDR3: TGTGCCAGCAGCTTAGACGGGGGAGGGACAGATACGCAGTATTTT.

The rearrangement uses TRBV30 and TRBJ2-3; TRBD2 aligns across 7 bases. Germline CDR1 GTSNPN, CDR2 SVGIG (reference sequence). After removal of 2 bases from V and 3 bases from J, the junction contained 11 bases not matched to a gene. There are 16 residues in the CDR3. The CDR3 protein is CAWSPSLAASTDTQYF. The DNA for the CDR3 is TGTGCCTGGAGTCCCTCCCTAGCGGCGAGTACAGATACGCAGTATTTT.

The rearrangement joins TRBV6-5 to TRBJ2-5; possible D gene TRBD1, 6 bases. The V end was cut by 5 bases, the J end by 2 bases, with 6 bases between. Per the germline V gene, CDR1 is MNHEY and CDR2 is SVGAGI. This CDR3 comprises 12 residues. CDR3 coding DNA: TGTGCCAGCAGTACAGGGCAAGAGACCCAGTACTTC. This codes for CASSTGQETQYF.